The next 22 T cell receptor beta chains were all read from a single sample in a study of cytomegalovirus exposure and HLA in healthy donors. PCR primers comprised 60 Vbeta and 13 Jbeta primers. Sequencing used immunoSEQ multiplex PCR; TCRdb keeps in-frame clones, though not all of them. The table lists some 200,000 clones, roughly 84% of them singletons. Material: PBMCs. The receptors originated from a boy between 2 and 15 years old in good health and CMV-seronegative.

The CDR3 sequence is CASSLAGAHYNEQFF. CDR3 bases: TGTGCCAGCAGTCTAGCGGGGGCGCACTACAATGAGCAGTTCTTC. The chain links TRBV2 to TRBJ2-1, with 10 bases fitting TRBD2. Germline CDR1 reads SNHLY; CDR2 reads FYNNEI. The length of the CDR3 is 15 residues. J was trimmed by 3 bases and V by 5 bases; bases with no gene match: 4.

This chain uses TRBV19 with TRBJ1-1; D remains unclear. Trimming pared 5 bases from V and 1 base from J, leaving 14 bases between. This CDR3 spans 15 amino acids. Per germline, CDR1 LNHDA and CDR2 SQIVND (reference sequence). This CDR3 reads CASSGRWSGNTEAFF. The CDR3 nucleotides read TGTGCCAGTAGTGGCCGGTGGTCAGGGAACACTGAAGCTTTCTTT.

This sequence joins TRBV13 and TRBJ1-2; D call uncertain. Germline V CDR1 and CDR2: PRHDT, FYEKMQ (reference sequence). Between the trimmed V and J ends, which lost 0 bases and 0 bases, there was a span of 8 bases. The CDR3 has 15 residues. CDR3 nucleotide sequence: TGTGCCAGCAGCTTAGGGTCGGGTACTAACTATGGCTACACCTTC. Encoded protein: CASSLGSGTNYGYTF.

Remarks on this clone: Distinct nucleotide sequences in the sample also encode this CDR3. The rearrangement uses TRBV5-1 and TRBJ1-2; D perhaps matches TRBD1 (6 bases). V was trimmed by 0 bases and J by 7 bases, leaving 7 bases between them. Germline CDR1 reads SGHRS; CDR2 reads YFSETQ. The CDR3 contains 12 residues. The CDR3 region has the DNA TGCGCCAGCAGCTTGGCCAGGGGTGGCTACACCTTC. Its translation: CASSLARGGYTF.

This sequence joins TRBV10-3 and TRBJ2-7, with TRBD2 as a possible D gene (6 bases). The CDR3 is 16 amino acids. Germline V gives CDR1 ENHRY, CDR2 SYGVKD. V was pared by 7 bases and J by 3 bases, with 22 bases between. CDR3 in amino acids: CAINITYGGPLYEQYF. The DNA of the CDR3 is TGTGCCATCAATATTACGTACGGAGGGCCCCTCTACGAGCAGTACTTC.

The count of this clone is one. One end of the junction fails to match germline, which may point to a read error. The genes are TRBV7-9 and TRBJ1-2; 7 bases map to TRBD1. The CDR3 extends over 14 amino acids. Germline assignment: CDR1 SEHNR and CDR2 FQNEAQ (reference sequence). CDR3 bases: TGTTCCAGCAGCTTACCGGGACAGAGCTATGGCTACACCTTC. Its translation is CSSSLPGQSYGYTF.

The gene calls are TRBV29-1 and TRBJ1-3; unclear D gene. Trimming stripped 6 bases from V and 0 bases from J, with 9 bases between. The CDR3 loop spans 13 amino acids. Germline CDR1 is SQVTM and CDR2 is ANQGSEA. The CDR3 spells CSVGESSGNTIYF. The CDR3 coding sequence is TGCAGCGTCGGGGAGTCCTCTGGAAACACCATATATTTT.

V usage is TRBV7-6 and J usage is TRBJ1-1; the match to TRBD1 covers 7 bases. Germline lookup yields CDR1 SGHVS and CDR2 FNYEAQ. CDR3 length: 16 residues. The V and J ends lost 0 bases and 5 bases, in that order; junction bases with no gene match: 9. CDR3 loop: CASSLAAGQEGTEAFF. CDR3 in DNA: TGTGCCAGCAGCTTAGCGGCAGGACAGGAAGGGACTGAAGCTTTCTTT.

This chain's CDR3 is CAWSPDSNQPQHF. In DNA, the CDR3 is TGTGCCTGGAGTCCGGACAGTAATCAGCCCCAGCATTTT. V usage is TRBV30 and J usage is TRBJ1-5; a weak D match, TRBD1 (6 bases). V shed 2 bases and J shed 4 bases, with 9 bases lying between them. Per germline, CDR1 GTSNPN and CDR2 SVGIG (reference sequence). This CDR3 region has 13 residues.

The chain uses TRBV9 and TRBJ2-7; D is perhaps TRBD1 (6 bases). Germline CDR1 SGDLS, CDR2 YYNGEE. With 2 bases removed from V and 2 bases from J, the gap between germline ends came to 11 bases. This CDR3 is built from 14 residues. Here the CDR3 reads CASSVRGPTYEQYF. In nucleotides, the CDR3 is TGTGCCAGCAGCGTCAGGGGACCTACCTACGAGCAGTACTTC.

The gene calls are TRBV19 and TRBJ1-6; D unclear. Looked up from germline, CDR1 is LNHDA and CDR2 is SQIVND (reference sequence). V shed 6 bases and J shed 10 bases, with 16 bases lying between them. CDR3 length: 14 residues. The CDR3 reads CASRDEGGGSPLHF. The CDR3 DNA reads as TGTGCCAGTAGAGATGAGGGAGGAGGATCACCCCTCCACTTT.

V gene TRBV14 combines with J gene TRBJ2-3, with D perhaps TRBD1 (6 bases). The V gene's germline CDR1 is SGHDN and CDR2 FVKESK. The length of the CDR3 is 13 residues. With 0 bases removed from V and 8 bases from J, the gap between germline ends came to 9 bases. CDR3 region: CASSQDRGGTQYF. The CDR3 DNA reads TGTGCCAGCAGCCAAGATCGAGGGGGTACGCAGTATTTT.

The chain is built from TRBV6-5 and TRBJ2-7; D is perhaps TRBD1 (7 bases). Looked up from germline, CDR1 is MNHEY and CDR2 is SVGAGI. V was trimmed by 1 base and J by 3 bases, leaving 13 bases between them. The CDR3 contains 15 residues. CDR3 sequence reads: CASSYWEDRNYEQYF. CDR3 in DNA: TGTGCCAGCAGTTACTGGGAGGACAGGAACTACGAGCAGTACTTC.

The V and J genes are TRBV5-5 and TRBJ1-4, with TRBD1 matching 10 bases. This CDR3 is 19 amino acids long. CDR1 and CDR2 (germline): SGHKS, YYEKEE (reference sequence). V lost 1 base, J lost 2 bases, and 11 bases stayed unmatched. CDR3 sequence: CASSLIFGTGEHTNEKLFF. CDR3 nucleotides: TGTGCCAGCAGCTTGATCTTTGGGACAGGGGAGCACACTAATGAAAAACTGTTTTTT. The full variable domain, its missing parts supplied by reference TRBV5-5 and TRBJ1-4, is DAGVTQSPTHLIKTRGQQVTLRCSPISGHKSVSWYQQVLGQGPQFIFQYYEKEERGRGNFPDRFSARQFPNYSSELNVNALLLGDSALYLCASSLIFGTGEHTNEKLFFGSGTQLSVL.

The sample holds a few counts of this clone. This CDR3 is also generated by other DNA sequences in the sample. V and J are TRBV7-9 and TRBJ1-1; D is undetermined. Germline V lookup: CDR1 SEHNR, CDR2 FQNEAQ (reference sequence). The V end lost 6 bases, the J end lost 0 bases, and 8 bases lay between the germline ends. The CDR3 loop spans 13 amino acids. CDR3 loop: CASSSTVNTEAFF. Written as DNA, the CDR3 is TGTGCCAGCAGTTCTACGGTGAACACTGAAGCTTTCTTT.

J is TRBJ2-5 and V is TRBV18; TRBD2 matches 12 bases. There are 16 residues in the CDR3. With V trimmed by 0 bases and J by 2 bases, 1 base remained unmatched. The germline V gene has CDR1 KGHSH and CDR2 LQKENI. The CDR3 sequence is CASSPPGLAGQETQYF. The CDR3 DNA reads as TGTGCCAGCTCACCACCTGGACTAGCGGGGCAAGAGACCCAGTACTTC.

The rearrangement uses TRBV6-6 and TRBJ2-7, with D possibly being TRBD1 (7 bases). The CDR3 loop spans 15 amino acids. CDR1 is MNHNY and CDR2 is SVGAGI in the germline V gene (reference sequence). Trimming shortened V by 2 bases and J by 0 bases, and 11 bases separated the two germline ends. CDR3 loop: CASSYGGGNSYEQYF. The CDR3 nucleotides read TGTGCCAGCAGTTACGGAGGGGGCAACTCCTACGAGCAGTACTTC.

The chain links TRBV9 to TRBJ2-1, with 8 bases matching TRBD1. Germline lookup yields CDR1 SGDLS and CDR2 YYNGEE. CDR3 length: 17 residues. V trimming: 4 bases; J trimming: 7 bases; junction bases outside the gene matches: 16. The CDR3 DNA reads as TGTGCCAGCAGCCTCCGACAGGGGAGCACACACACGAATGAGCAGTTCTTC. It is translated as CASSLRQGSTHTNEQFF.

The chain joins TRBV23-1 to TRBJ2-1, with D possibly matching TRBD2 (7 bases). TRBV23-1 carries the ORF label, with uncertain function. The V gene lost 0 bases and the J gene lost 0 bases, with 12 bases spanning the gap. The CDR3 has 17 amino acids. The CDR3 here is CASSQSRGGGSYNEQFF. CDR3 DNA sequence: TGCGCCAGCAGTCAATCGCGGGGAGGGGGCTCCTACAATGAGCAGTTCTTC.

The rearrangement uses TRBV27 and TRBJ2-7; 8 nucleotides match TRBD2. After removal of 2 bases from V and 0 bases from J, the junction contained 15 bases not matched to a gene. This CDR3 spans 19 amino acids. The germline V gene has CDR1 MNHEY and CDR2 SMNVEV (reference sequence). The CDR3 is CASSLGGGGSGASSYEQYF. The DNA for the CDR3 is TGTGCCAGCAGTTTAGGTGGGGGTGGTAGCGGGGCGAGCTCCTACGAGCAGTACTTC.

CDR3 region: CASSQTQTSGRPDTQYF. The CDR3 coding sequence is TGTGCCAGCAGCCAAACCCAGACTAGCGGGAGGCCAGATACGCAGTATTTT. The V and J genes are TRBV7-9 and TRBJ2-3; the match to TRBD2 covers 13 bases. Trimming took 5 bases from V and 4 from J; bases not matched to a gene: 9. The CDR3 consists of 17 residues. CDR1 and CDR2 from the germline V gene are SEHNR and FQNEAQ (reference sequence).

The genes are TRBV20-1 and TRBJ2-1; 7 bases align to TRBD1. CDR1 is DFQATT, CDR2 SNEGSKA, per germline (reference sequence). This CDR3 has 11 residues. The ends lost 8 bases at V and 9 bases at J; junction bases unmatched: 7. In DNA form, the CDR3 reads TGCAGTCAGGGGGTAGACAGTGAGCAGTTCTTC. It codes for CSQGVDSEQFF.